The 18 T cell receptor beta chains below come from one sample, sequenced in a study of CD8 T cells in Susac syndrome. About 0.45 to 1 ug RNA was reverse transcribed with random hexamers. TCRdb passed the immunoSEQ multiplex PCR reads through MiXCR, listing each CDR3 protein once. The sample has around 230,000 distinct CDR3 sequences; 90% to 97% are singletons. Sequencing input: CD4+ T cells from PBMCs. All receptors derive from a human donor with Susac syndrome.

V and J are TRBV9 and TRBJ2-7, with D perhaps TRBD1 or TRBD2 (5 bases each). Germline CDR1 and CDR2: SGDLS and YYNGEE. Trimming removed 0 bases at V and 0 bases at J, with 10 bases between. The CDR3 has 15 amino acids. Here the CDR3 reads CASSVGGRLSYEQYF. In nucleotides, the CDR3 is TGTGCCAGCAGCGTAGGGGGACGGCTCTCCTACGAGCAGTACTTC.

The chain recombines TRBV3-1 with TRBJ1-2, with 9 bases matching TRBD1. Trimming at V came to 5 bases and at J to 6 bases, leaving 1 base not matched to a gene. This CDR3 is 12 amino acids long. From germline, CDR1 is LGHDT and CDR2 YNNKEL (reference sequence). CDR3 in DNA: TGTGCCAGCAGCGGGACAGGGAATGGCTACACCTTC. Translating gives CASSGTGNGYTF.

The chain employs TRBV20-1 and TRBJ2-2; 10 positions match TRBD2. The CDR3 is 15 amino acids. CDR1 is DFQATT, CDR2 SNEGSKA, per germline (reference sequence). With 5 bases clipped from V and 4 bases from J, the junction kept 7 bases outside the gene matches. CDR3 DNA sequence: TGCAGTGCTCCTCCAGCGGGAGGGGTCACCGGGGAGCTGTTTTTT. Translation gives CSAPPAGGVTGELFF.

The J gene is TRBJ1-1, the V gene TRBV30; the D gene is possibly TRBD1 (5 bases). The CDR3 loop spans 15 amino acids. Trimming stripped 3 bases from V and 3 bases from J, with 17 bases between. Per germline, CDR1 GTSNPN and CDR2 SVGIG (reference sequence). Here the CDR3 DNA reads TGTGCCTGGAGGCTCCGGCAGGAAGGGGACACTGAAGCTTTCTTT. It specifies CAWRLRQEGDTEAFF.

The genes are TRBV2 and TRBJ2-7; D gene unclear. There are 14 residues in the CDR3. V lost 7 bases and J lost 0, with 13 bases in between. Per the germline V gene, CDR1 is SNHLY and CDR2 is FYNNEI. In nucleotides, the CDR3 is TGTGCCAGCACGGACCGACCCGCCTCCTACGAGCAGTACTTC. As protein: CASTDRPASYEQYF.

The chain combines TRBV24-1 with TRBJ2-1; 11 nucleotides match TRBD2. The CDR3 has 15 amino acids. Germline-derived CDR1 and CDR2 are KGHDR and SFDVKD. Losses at the gene ends were 10 bases for V and 8 bases for J; bases not matched to a gene: 12. The CDR3 DNA reads TGTGCCACTGCCGGAAGTAGCGGGAGGGCCGATGAGCAGTTCTTC. Protein sequence: CATAGSSGRADEQFF.

The rearrangement joins TRBV9 to TRBJ1-2; no definite D call. V gave up 0 bases and J gave up 6 bases, with 12 bases separating them. Germline CDR1 SGDLS, CDR2 YYNGEE. This CDR3 has 14 amino acids. CDR3 sequence reads: CASSVGFQKHGYTF. In DNA form, the CDR3 reads TGTGCCAGCAGCGTAGGATTCCAAAAACATGGCTACACCTTC.

The rearrangement links TRBV9 to TRBJ1-2, with TRBD1 identical over 8 bases. With V trimmed by 7 bases and J by 3 bases, 5 bases remained unmatched. This CDR3 is 13 amino acids long. CDR1 and CDR2 (germline): SGDLS, YYNGEE. CDR3 DNA: TGTGCCAGCTCCGGGACAGGTCACTATGGCTACACCTTC. Residues: CASSGTGHYGYTF.

The chain links TRBV7-3 to TRBJ1-2; perhaps TRBD1 as D (5 bases). The CDR3 length is 15 residues. Germline-derived CDR1 and CDR2 are SGHTA and FQGTGA. V lost 5 bases and J 0 bases, leaving 13 bases between the germline ends. CDR3: CASSPGRAPNYGYTF. The CDR3, as DNA: TGTGCCAGCAGCCCTGGCAGGGCGCCTAACTATGGCTACACCTTC.

J is TRBJ2-3 and V is TRBV28; D may match TRBD1 or TRBD2 (5 bases each). Germline-derived CDR1 and CDR2 are MDHEN and SYDVKM. Trimming removed 4 bases at V and 2 bases at J, with 13 bases between. The CDR3 runs to 15 residues. CDR3 DNA: TGTGCCAGCAGTTCCCCCCCGGGGCACACAGATACGCAGTATTTT. Its translation: CASSSPPGHTDTQYF.

V usage is TRBV24-1 and J usage is TRBJ1-5, with D possibly TRBD1 on 5 matching bases. CDR1 is KGHDR, CDR2 SFDVKD, per germline. The CDR3 contains 17 residues. V lost 5 bases, J lost 2 bases, and 18 bases lay in between. The chain's CDR3 is CATSGAGSGTGNQPQHF. The CDR3 DNA sequence: TGTGCCACCAGTGGAGCTGGGTCTGGGACGGGCAATCAGCCCCAGCATTTT.

The chain is built from TRBV7-8 and TRBJ2-7, with D unresolved. The germline V gene encodes CDR1 SGHVS and CDR2 FQNEAQ. The CDR3 covers 13 residues. Trimming cost V 6 bases and J 7 bases, with 16 bases left between them. This CDR3 reads CASRNRAKPEQYF. Here the CDR3 DNA reads TGTGCCAGCAGAAACCGCGCGAAGCCGGAGCAGTACTTC.

The chain links TRBV6-2 or TRBV6-3 to TRBJ1-1, with 7 bases lining up with TRBD1. With V trimmed by 2 bases and J by 3 bases, 3 bases remained unmatched. This CDR3 contains 14 residues. Germline values: CDR1 MNHEY, CDR2 SVGEGT. This chain's CDR3 is CASSYRTGDTEAFF. DNA for the CDR3: TGTGCCAGCAGTTACAGAACAGGGGACACTGAAGCTTTCTTT.

This rearrangement joins TRBV11-3 to TRBJ2-7, with D perhaps TRBD2 (6 bases). Germline assignment: CDR1 SGHNT and CDR2 YENEEA. The ends were cut back, 5 bases at V and 3 bases at J, with 14 bases in the middle. CDR3 length: 14 amino acids. CDR3 DNA sequence: TGTGCCAGCAGCCGGGGACTCGGGGGCTACGAGCAGTACTTC. This gives the protein CASSRGLGGYEQYF.

The chain uses TRBV6-6 and TRBJ2-5; D may be TRBD1 (5 bases). With 2 bases removed from V and 5 bases from J, the gap between germline ends came to 9 bases. The germline CDR1 and CDR2 sequences are MNHNY and SVGAGI (reference sequence). The CDR3 loop spans 13 amino acids. The CDR3, as DNA: TGTGCCAGCAGTTACGACAGCTGGGAGACCCAGTACTTC. Translated: CASSYDSWETQYF.

The chain combines TRBV28 with TRBJ2-7, with D possibly TRBD2 on 6 matching bases. From germline, CDR1 is MDHEN and CDR2 SYDVKM. V was shortened by 6 bases and J by 3 bases, with 15 bases between the two germline ends. The CDR3 runs to 14 residues. CDR3 nucleotide sequence: TGTGCCAGCAGCCCAGTATTGGGGGGCTACGAGCAGTACTTC. It codes for CASSPVLGGYEQYF.

The count of this clonotype is one. This sequence joins TRBV4-2 and TRBJ2-2; tentative D call: TRBD1 (6 bases). V lost 11 bases to trimming and J lost 2 bases, with 15 bases between them. The CDR3 extends over 14 amino acids. Germline V lookup: CDR1 LGHNA, CDR2 YNFKEQ. CDR3 bases: TGTGCCTCCGCAGGGGCCAGCAACACCGGGGAGCTGTTTTTT. This encodes CASAGASNTGELFF.

The chain is built from TRBV7-8 and TRBJ2-2; no clear D. CDR3 length: 14 residues. The germline V and J ends were trimmed by 5 bases and 6 bases, with 13 bases remaining between them. Germline V lookup: CDR1 SGHVS, CDR2 FQNEAQ. As DNA, the CDR3 is TGTGCCAGCAGCCCAAAGGCGGCGTCCGGGGAGCTGTTTTTT. Translating it yields CASSPKAASGELFF.